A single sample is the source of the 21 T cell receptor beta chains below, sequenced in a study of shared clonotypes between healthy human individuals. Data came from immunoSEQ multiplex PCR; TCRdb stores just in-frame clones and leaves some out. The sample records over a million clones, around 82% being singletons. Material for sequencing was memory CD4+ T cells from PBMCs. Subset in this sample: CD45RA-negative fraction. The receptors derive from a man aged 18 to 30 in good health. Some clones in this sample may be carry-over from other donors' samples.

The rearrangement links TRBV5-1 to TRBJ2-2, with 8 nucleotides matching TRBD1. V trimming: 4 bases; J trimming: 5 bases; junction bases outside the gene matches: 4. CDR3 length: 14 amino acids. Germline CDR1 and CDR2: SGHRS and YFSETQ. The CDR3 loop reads CASSAGQGTGELFF. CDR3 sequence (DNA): TGCGCCAGCAGCGCCGGACAGGGAACCGGGGAGCTGTTTTTT.

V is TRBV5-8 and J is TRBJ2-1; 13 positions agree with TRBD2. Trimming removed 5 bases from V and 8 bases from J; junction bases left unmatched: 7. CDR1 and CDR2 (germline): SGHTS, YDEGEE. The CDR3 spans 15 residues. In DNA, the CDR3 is TGTGCCAGCAGAACTAGCGGGAGGGCTTCGGATGAGCAGTTCTTC. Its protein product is CASRTSGRASDEQFF.

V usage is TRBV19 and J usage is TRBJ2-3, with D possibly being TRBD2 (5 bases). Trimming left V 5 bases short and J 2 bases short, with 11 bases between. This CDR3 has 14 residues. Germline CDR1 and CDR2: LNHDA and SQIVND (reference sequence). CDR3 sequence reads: CASSSRTLTDTQYF. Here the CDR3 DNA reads TGTGCCAGTAGTTCCCGGACTCTCACAGATACGCAGTATTTT.

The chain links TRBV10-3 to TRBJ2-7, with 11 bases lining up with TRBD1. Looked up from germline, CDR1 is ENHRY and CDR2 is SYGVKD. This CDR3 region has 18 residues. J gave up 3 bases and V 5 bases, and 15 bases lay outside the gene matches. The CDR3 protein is CAISSTTSGQGAFYEQYF. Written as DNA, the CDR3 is TGTGCCATCAGTTCTACCACGAGTGGACAGGGGGCCTTCTACGAGCAGTACTTC.

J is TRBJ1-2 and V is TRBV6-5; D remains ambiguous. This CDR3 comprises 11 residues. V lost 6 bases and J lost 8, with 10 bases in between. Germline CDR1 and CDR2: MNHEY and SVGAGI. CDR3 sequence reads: CASSPGWGYTF. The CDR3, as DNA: TGTGCCAGCAGCCCCGGTTGGGGCTACACCTTC.

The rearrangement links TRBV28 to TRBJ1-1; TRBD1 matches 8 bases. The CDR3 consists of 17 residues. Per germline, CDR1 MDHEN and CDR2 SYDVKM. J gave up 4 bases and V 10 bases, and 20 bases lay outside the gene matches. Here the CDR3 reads CATSRLGGGQGTTEAFF. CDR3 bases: TGTGCCACCTCCCGGCTCGGGGGAGGACAGGGCACCACTGAAGCTTTCTTT.

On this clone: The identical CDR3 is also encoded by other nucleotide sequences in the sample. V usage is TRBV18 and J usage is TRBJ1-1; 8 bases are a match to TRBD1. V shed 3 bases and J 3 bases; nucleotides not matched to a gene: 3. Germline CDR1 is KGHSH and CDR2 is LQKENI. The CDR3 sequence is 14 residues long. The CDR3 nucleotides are TGTGCCAGCTCACCCACAGGGGGATACACTGAAGCTTTCTTT. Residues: CASSPTGGYTEAFF.

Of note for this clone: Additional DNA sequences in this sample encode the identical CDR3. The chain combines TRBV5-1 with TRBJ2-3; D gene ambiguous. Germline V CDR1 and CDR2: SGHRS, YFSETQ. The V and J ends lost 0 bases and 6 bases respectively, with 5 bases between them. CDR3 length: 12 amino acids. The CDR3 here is CASSLAADTQYF. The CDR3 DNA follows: TGCGCCAGCAGCTTGGCTGCTGATACGCAGTATTTT.

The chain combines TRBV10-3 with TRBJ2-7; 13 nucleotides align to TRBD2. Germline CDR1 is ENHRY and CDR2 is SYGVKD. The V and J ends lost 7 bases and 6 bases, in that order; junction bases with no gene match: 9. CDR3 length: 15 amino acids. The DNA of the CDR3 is TGTGCCATCATGAGAACTAGCGGGAGGGCGCTCGAGCAGTACTTC. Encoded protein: CAIMRTSGRALEQYF.

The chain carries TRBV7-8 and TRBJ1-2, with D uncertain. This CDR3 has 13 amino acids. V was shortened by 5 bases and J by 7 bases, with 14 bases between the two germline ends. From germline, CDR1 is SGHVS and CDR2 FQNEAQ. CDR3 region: CASSPRQKGGYTF. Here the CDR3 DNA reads TGTGCCAGCAGCCCTAGGCAGAAAGGTGGCTACACCTTC.

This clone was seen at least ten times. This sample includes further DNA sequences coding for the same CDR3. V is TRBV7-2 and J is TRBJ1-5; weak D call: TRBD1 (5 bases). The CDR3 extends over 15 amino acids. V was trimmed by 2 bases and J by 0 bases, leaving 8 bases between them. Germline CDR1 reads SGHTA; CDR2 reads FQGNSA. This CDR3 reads CASSLQGNSNQPQHF. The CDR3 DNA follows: TGTGCCAGCAGCTTACAGGGAAATAGCAATCAGCCCCAGCATTTT.

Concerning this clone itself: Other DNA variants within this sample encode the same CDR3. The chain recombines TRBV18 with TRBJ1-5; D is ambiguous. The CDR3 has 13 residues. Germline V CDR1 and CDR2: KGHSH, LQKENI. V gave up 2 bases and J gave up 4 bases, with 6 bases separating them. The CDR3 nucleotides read TGTGCCAGCTCACCAGTAGGAAATCAGCCCCAGCATTTT. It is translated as CASSPVGNQPQHF.

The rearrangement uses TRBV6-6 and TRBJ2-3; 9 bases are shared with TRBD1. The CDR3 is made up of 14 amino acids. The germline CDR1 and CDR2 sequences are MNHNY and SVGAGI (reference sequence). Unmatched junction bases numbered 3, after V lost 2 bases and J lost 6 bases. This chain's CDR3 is CASSYVDRGDTQYF. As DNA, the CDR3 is TGTGCCAGCAGTTACGTCGACAGGGGGGATACGCAGTATTTT.

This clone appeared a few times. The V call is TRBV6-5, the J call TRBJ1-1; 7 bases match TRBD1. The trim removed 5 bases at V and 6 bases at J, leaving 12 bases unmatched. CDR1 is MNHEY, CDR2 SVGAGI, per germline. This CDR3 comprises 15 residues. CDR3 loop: CASSPGPRGVAEAFF. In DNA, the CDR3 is TGTGCCAGCAGTCCCGGACCCAGGGGGGTGGCTGAAGCTTTCTTT.

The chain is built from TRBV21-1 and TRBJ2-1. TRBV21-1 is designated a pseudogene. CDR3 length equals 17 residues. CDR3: CASSKARWVSSYNEQFF. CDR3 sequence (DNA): TGTGCCAGCAGCAAAGCGCGTTGGGTCAGCTCCTACAATGAGCAGTTCTTC.

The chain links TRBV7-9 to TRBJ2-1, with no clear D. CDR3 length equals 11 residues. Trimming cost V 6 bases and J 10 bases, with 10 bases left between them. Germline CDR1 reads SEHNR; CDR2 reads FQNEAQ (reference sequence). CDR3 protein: CASRETQEQFF. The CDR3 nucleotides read TGTGCCAGCAGAGAGACACAGGAGCAGTTCTTC. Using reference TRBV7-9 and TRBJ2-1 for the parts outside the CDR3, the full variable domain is DTGVSQNPRHKITKRGQNVTFRCDPISEHNRLYWYRQTLGQGPEFLTYFQNEAQLEKSRLLSDRFSAERPKGSFSTLEIQRTEQGDSAMYLCASRETQEQFFGPGTRLTVL.

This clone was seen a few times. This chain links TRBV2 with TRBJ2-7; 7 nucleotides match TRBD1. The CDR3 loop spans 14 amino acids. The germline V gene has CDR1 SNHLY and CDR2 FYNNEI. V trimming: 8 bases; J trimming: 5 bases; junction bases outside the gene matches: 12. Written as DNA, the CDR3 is TGTGCCAGCGGACGGGACAGCTCCGAGGACGAGCAGTACTTC. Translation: CASGRDSSEDEQYF.

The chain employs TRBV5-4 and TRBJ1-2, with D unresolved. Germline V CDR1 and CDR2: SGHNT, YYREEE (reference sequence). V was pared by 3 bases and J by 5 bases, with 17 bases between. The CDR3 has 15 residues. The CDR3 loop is CASSWTTRAAYGYTF. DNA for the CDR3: TGTGCCAGCAGCTGGACCACCCGGGCCGCGTATGGCTACACCTTC.

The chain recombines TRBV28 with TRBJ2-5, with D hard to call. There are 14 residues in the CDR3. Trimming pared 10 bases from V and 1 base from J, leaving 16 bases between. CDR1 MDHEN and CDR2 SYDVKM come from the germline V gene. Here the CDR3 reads CATLRVGGQETQYF. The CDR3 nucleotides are TGTGCCACCCTGAGAGTAGGCGGCCAAGAGACCCAGTACTTC.

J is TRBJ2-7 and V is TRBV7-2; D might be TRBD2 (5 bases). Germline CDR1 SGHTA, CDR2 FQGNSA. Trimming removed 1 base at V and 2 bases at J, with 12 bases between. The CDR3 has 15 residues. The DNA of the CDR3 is TGTGCCAGCAGCTTAGGAAAGGCACTAGCCTACGAGCAGTACTTC. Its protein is CASSLGKALAYEQYF. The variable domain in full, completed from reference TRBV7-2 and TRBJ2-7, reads GAGVSQSPSNKVTEKGKDVELRCDPISGHTALYWYRQSLGQGLEFLIYFQGNSAPDKSGLPSDRFSAERTGGSVSTLTIQRTQQEDSAVYLCASSLGKALAYEQYFGPGTRLTVT.

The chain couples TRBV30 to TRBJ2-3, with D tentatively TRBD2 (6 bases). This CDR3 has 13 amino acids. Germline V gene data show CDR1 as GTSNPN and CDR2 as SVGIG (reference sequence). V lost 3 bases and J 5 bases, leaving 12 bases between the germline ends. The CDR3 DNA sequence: TGTGCCTGGAGCCAACTAGCAGGAGATACGCAGTATTTT. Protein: CAWSQLAGDTQYF.